This T cell receptor beta chain came from a study of cytomegalovirus exposure and HLA in healthy donors (dated by TCRdb to the late 2010s). Turning to the overall study: A later analysis indicated that the roughly 120 validation repertoires were generated on the platform also employed for the 700 or so repertoires of the first cohort. High-throughput TCR immunosequencing, statistical association of individual TCRs with disease status, and machine learning were combined to predict cytomegalovirus infection status. The study aimed to test whether cataloging public T cell receptors could reveal signatures of past pathogen exposure. Along with the roughly 700-subject first cohort, a separate validation cohort of about 110 different subjects was used.

Separate from the approximately 700-subject first cohort, the validation cohort of 95 to 150 subjects was the group to which the donors belonged. With respect to this clone: Its antigen is unknown. The record has no base qualities; no much larger clone is one base away.

On the study overall, not on this receptor specifically: Three of the identified cytomegalovirus-associated TCR beta chains were confirmed in vitro to be specific for cytomegalovirus antigens. Most TCR sequences were observed very rarely across donors, whereas some public TCRs were present in many individuals. It was suggested by the authors that the approach could potentially be generalized to other disease states and immunological phenotypes. The classifier was reported to diagnose cytomegalovirus status with high specificity and sensitivity in both the original cohort and the validation cohort. A later analysis had no HLA typing for the validation cohort, so co-occurrence there was scored across all 110 or so repertoires. The study listed 164 TCR beta chains as associated with cytomegalovirus. Subsequent analysis determined that TCRs grouped into clusters in the first cohort also showed a tendency toward co-occurrence across the 120 or so validation repertoires, and about 93% of cluster scores exceeded 0.

Library prep was done by the immunoSEQ multiplex PCR assay. The original pipeline was this. A statistical classification framework was built for diagnosing cytomegalovirus status from the catalog of TCR beta chain sequences. Sourced from immuneACCESS, this table was stored by TCRdb with only in-frame sequences that have V and J called. A share of the clones is absent; for the studies checked, an unresolved V gene accounts for under half, and the remainder has no known explanation. Clonal size and the V and J genes are those of that table, whereas D and trimming came from the DNA. This sample lists some 68,000 clones; about 96% were detected once. The ten largest clonotypes hold roughly 2.3% of the sample. According to the germline V gene (reference sequence), CDR1 reads MNHNY and CDR2 reads SVGAGI. The trim is 6 bases for V and 6 bases for J, with a gap of 15 bases between the germline ends. Inclusive of the bounding cysteine and phenylalanine, the CDR3 is 15 residues long. Just CDR3 DNA is preserved here, 45 bases in frame from base 1.

The sample was PBMCs. The sequence links TRBV6-6 to TRBJ1-6; TRBD1 is perhaps the D gene, given 6 matching bases. This clonotype originated in a man aged 18 to 29 in good health and CMV-seronegative. The sequenced DNA is TGTGCCAGCAGCCCACAGGGTCAGAGTAATTCACCCCTCCACTTT. Translated, it reads CASSPQGQSNSPLHF.